Sequencing of this T cell receptor (beta chain) was carried out in a study of early T cells in non-severe SARS-CoV-2 infection. Study background: Sequencing targeted bulk RNA from unsorted whole blood, leaving chains unpaired. Overall study results and limits: Database matching using VDJdb favored anti-spike CD8 responses, with private and CD4 specificities left missing.

In this sample, this clonotype turned up many times. Its antigen is as yet unknown. V lost 5 bases and J lost 0, with 14 bases in between. The CDR3 consists of 14 residues. The germline V gene has CDR1 SQVTM and CDR2 ANQGSEA. Individual cDNA molecules carried attached unique molecular identifiers. TCRdb recomputed calls from the 5' RACE reads with MiXCR, one row per CDR3 protein. Of tens of thousands of distinct CDR3 sequences listed, under 15% are singletons. Input material: whole blood. The rearrangement joins TRBV29-1 to TRBJ2-7; D may be TRBD2 (5 bases). This TCR was recovered from an adult who was a healthcare worker with PCR-confirmed SARS-CoV-2 infection or an uninfected control (not recorded which). As DNA, the CDR3 is TGCAGCGTTTCCGGACTCCAGAGCTCCTACGAGCAGTACTTC. It translates to CSVSGLQSSYEQYF.